This T cell receptor (beta chain) came from a study of radiotherapy plus CTLA-4 blockade in lung cancer (dated 2018 in TCRdb). Broadly, across the study: Among enrolled patients, approximately 18% had an objective response and around 33% reached disease control.

Preparation of the library involved the immunoSEQ multiplex PCR assay. TCRdb holds this immuneACCESS table with in-frame rearrangements only. Some clones are missing; in checked studies, unresolved V genes explain under half, and the rest has no known cause. The sample table shows 50,000 to 75,000 clones, and 60% to 80% are seen once. The top ten clonotypes cover approximately 4.4% of the sample. Focal radiation therapy combined with CTLA-4 blockade (ipilimumab) was tested in patients with chemo-refractory metastatic non-small-cell lung cancer. The research as a whole found: TCR clones derived from tumors expanded in peripheral blood after treatment with radiotherapy and ipilimumab. The strongest predictors of response were reported to be early dynamic shifts in blood T cell clones along with a rise in serum interferon-beta following radiation.

From cysteine to phenylalanine, the CDR3 is 13 amino acids long. Solely the CDR3 DNA is kept, with 39 bases framed from the first base. CDR1 and CDR2, looked up from the germline V gene, are SQVTM and ANQGSEA. A distance of 11 bases separates the germline ends of V and J, which lose 3 bases and 3 bases respectively. With regard to this clone: The antigen it binds to is not known. Qualities for individual bases were not recorded, and no much larger clone is one base off. Other DNA variants within this sample encode the same CDR3.

Material: peripheral blood, obtained from a patient treated with radiotherapy plus ipilimumab. The rearranged chain carries TRBV29-1 and TRBJ1-2; the D gene lacks a confident call. This TCR was recovered from a human donor with non-small cell lung cancer who had a complete response to radiotherapy plus ipilimumab. The nucleotide sequence is TGCAGCGTTGAGCGGGTCCGAGACTATGGCTACACCTTC. Its translation reads: CSVERVRDYGYTF.